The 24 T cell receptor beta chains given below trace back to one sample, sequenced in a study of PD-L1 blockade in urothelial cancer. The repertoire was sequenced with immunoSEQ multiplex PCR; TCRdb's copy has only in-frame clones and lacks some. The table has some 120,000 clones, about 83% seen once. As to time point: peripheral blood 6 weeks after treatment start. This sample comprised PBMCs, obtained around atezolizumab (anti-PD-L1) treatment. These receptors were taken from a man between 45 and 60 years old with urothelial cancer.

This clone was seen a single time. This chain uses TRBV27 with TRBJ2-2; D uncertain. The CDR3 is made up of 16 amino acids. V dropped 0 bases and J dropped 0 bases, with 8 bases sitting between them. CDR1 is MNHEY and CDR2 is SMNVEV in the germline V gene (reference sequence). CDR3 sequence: CASSLSRRTNTGELFF. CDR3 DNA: TGTGCCAGCAGTTTATCTAGGAGAACGAACACCGGGGAGCTGTTTTTT.

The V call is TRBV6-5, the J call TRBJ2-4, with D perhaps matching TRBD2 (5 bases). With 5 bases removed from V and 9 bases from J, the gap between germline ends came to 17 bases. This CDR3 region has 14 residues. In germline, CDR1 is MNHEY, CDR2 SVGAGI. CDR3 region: CASSQTSPRGIQYF. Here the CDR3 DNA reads TGTGCCAGCAGTCAGACTTCCCCCCGGGGCATTCAGTACTTC.

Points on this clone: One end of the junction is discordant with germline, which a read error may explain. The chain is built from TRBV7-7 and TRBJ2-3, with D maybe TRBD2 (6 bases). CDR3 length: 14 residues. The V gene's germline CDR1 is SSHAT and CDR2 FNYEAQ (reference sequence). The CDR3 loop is CASSLAGTADTQYF. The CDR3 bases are TGTGCTAGCAGCTTAGCTGGGACTGCAGATACGCAGTATTTT.

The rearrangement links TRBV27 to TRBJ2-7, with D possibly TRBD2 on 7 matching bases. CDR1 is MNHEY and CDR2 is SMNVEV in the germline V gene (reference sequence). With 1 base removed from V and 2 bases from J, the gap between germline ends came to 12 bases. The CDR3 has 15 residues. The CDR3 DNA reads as TGTGCCAGCAGTTTATTGTCGGGGGGCGCCTACGAGCAGTACTTC. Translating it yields CASSLLSGGAYEQYF.

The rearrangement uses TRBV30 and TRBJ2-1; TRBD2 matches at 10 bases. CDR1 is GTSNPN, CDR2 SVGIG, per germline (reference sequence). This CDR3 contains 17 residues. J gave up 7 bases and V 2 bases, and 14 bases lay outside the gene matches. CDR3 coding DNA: TGTGCCTGGAGTCCACTGGGTGCTAGCGGGAGATTAAATGAGCAGTTCTTC. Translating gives CAWSPLGASGRLNEQFF.

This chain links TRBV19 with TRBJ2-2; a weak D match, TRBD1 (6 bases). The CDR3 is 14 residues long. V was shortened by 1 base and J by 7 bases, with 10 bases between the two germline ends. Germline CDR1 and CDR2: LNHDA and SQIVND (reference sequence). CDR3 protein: CASSIGQGLGELFF. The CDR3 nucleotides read TGTGCCAGTAGTATAGGGCAGGGGCTCGGGGAGCTGTTTTTT.

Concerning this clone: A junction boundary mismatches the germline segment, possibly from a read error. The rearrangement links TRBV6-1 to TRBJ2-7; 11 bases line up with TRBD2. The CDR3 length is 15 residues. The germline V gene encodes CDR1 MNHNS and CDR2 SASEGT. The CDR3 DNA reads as TGTGCCAGCCAGTCTACTAGCGGGAGCTCCCACGAGCAGTACTTC. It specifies CASQSTSGSSHEQYF.

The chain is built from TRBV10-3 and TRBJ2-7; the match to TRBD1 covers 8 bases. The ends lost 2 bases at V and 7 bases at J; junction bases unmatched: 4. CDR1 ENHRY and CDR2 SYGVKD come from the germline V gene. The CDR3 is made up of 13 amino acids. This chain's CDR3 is CAISEVRGREQYF. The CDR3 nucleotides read TGTGCCATCAGTGAGGTCAGGGGGCGGGAGCAGTACTTC.

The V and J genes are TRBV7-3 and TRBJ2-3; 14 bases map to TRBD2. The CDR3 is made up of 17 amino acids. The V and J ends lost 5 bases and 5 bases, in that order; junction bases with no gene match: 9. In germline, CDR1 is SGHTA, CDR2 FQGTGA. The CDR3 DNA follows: TGTGCCAGCAGCGACAACCTCGGACTAGCGGGAGGAGATACGCAGTATTTT. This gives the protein CASSDNLGLAGGDTQYF.

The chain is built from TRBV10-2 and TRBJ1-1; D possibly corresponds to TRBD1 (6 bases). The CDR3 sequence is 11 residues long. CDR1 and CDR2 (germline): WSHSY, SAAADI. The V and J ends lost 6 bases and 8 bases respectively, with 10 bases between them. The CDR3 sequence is CASRAGQEAFF. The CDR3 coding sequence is TGCGCCAGCAGGGCCGGACAGGAAGCTTTCTTT.

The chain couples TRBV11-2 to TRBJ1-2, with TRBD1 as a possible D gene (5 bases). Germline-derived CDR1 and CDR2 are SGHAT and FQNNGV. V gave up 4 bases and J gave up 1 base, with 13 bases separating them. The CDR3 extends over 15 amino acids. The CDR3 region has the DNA TGTGCCAGCAGCTGGACGGGCGGGGGTAACTATGGCTACACCTTC. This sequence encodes CASSWTGGGNYGYTF.

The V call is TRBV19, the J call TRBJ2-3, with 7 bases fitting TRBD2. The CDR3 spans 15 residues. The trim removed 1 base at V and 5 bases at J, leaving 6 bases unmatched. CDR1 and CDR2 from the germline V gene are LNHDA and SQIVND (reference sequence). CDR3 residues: CASSIGAGAGDTQYF. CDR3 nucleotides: TGTGCCAGTAGTATAGGGGCGGGAGCCGGAGATACGCAGTATTTT. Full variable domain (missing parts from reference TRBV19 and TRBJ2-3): DGGITQSPKYLFRKEGQNVTLSCEQNLNHDAMYWYRQDPGQGLRLIYYSQIVNDFQKGDIAEGYSVSREKKESFPLTVTSAQKNPTAFYLCASSIGAGAGDTQYFGPGTRLTVL.

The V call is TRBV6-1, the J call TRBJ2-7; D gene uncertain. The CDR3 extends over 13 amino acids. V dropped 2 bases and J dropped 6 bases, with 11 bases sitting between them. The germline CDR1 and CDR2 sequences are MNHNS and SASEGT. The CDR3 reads CASSEYSRAEQYF. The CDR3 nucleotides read TGTGCCAGCAGTGAATACTCTAGAGCCGAGCAGTACTTC.

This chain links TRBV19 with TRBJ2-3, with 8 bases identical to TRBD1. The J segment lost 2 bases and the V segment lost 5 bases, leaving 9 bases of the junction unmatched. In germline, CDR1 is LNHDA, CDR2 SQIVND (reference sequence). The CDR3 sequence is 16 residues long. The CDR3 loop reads CASSLLRDRSTDTQYF. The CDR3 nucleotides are TGTGCCAGTAGTCTTCTACGGGACAGGTCCACAGATACGCAGTATTTT.

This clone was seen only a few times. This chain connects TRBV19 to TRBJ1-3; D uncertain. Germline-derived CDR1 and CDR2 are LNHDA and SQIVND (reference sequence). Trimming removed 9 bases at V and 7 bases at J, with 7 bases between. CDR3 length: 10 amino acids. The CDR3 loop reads CASFLNTIYF. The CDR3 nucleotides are TGTGCCAGCTTTCTGAACACCATATATTTT.

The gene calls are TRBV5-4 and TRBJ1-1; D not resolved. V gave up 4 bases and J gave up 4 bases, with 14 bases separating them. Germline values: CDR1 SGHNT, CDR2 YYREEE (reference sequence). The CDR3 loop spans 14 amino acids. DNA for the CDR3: TGTGCCAGCAGCCTCGAAGCTCGGAGCACTGAAGCTTTCTTT. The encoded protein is CASSLEARSTEAFF.

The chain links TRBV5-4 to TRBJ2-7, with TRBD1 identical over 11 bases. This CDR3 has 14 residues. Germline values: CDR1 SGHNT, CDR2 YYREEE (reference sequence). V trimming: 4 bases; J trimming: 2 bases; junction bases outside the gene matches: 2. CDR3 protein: CASSRGQGAYEQYF. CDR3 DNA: TGTGCCAGCAGCAGGGGACAGGGGGCCTACGAGCAGTACTTC.

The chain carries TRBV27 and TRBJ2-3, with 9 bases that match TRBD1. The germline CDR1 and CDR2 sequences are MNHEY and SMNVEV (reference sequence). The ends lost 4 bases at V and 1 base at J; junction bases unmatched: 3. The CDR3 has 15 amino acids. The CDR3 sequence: CASSSWTGGTDTQYF. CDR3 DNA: TGTGCCAGCAGTTCTTGGACAGGGGGCACAGATACGCAGTATTTT.

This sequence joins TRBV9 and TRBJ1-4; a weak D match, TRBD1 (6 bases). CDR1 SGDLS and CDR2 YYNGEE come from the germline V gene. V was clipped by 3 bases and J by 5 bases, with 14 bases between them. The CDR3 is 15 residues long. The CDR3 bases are TGTGCCAGCAGCGCTCAAAGGGGGATCAATGAAAAACTGTTTTTT. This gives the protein CASSAQRGINEKLFF.

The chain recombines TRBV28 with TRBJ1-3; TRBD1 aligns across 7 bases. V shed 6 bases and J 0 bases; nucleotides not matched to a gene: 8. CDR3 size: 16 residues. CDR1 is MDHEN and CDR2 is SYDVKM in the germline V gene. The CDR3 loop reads CASREQGMSSGNTIYF. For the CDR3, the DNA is TGTGCCAGCAGGGAACAGGGGATGTCCTCTGGAAACACCATATATTTT.

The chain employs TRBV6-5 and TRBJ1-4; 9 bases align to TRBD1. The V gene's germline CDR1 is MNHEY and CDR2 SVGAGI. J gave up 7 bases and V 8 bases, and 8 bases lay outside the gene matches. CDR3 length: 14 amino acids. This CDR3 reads CASSPGQGREKLFF. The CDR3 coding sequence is TGTGCCAGCTCCCCGGGACAGGGTCGTGAAAAACTGTTTTTT.

CDR3 sequence: CASSVSSDSSYNEQFF. The CDR3 bases are TGTGCCAGCAGCGTAAGTAGTGACAGCTCCTACAATGAGCAGTTCTTC. This sequence joins TRBV9 and TRBJ2-1; D perhaps matches TRBD1 (5 bases). V gave up 1 base and J gave up 0 bases, with 11 bases separating them. Germline V gene lookup returns CDR1 SGDLS and CDR2 YYNGEE. CDR3 length equals 16 residues.

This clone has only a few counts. CDR3 region: CATSRVTGYSNQPQHF. The CDR3 DNA reads TGTGCCACCAGCAGGGTGACAGGGTATAGCAATCAGCCCCAGCATTTT. The chain recombines TRBV15 with TRBJ1-5, with TRBD1 matching 7 bases. The V and J ends lost 3 bases and 0 bases, in that order; junction bases with no gene match: 5. Germline V CDR1 and CDR2: LNHNV, YYDKDF (reference sequence). CDR3 length: 16 residues. Looking up the rest from reference TRBV15 and TRBJ1-5 gives the full variable domain: DAMVIQNPRYQVTQFGKPVTLSCSQTLNHNVMYWYQQKSSQAPKLLFHYYDKDFNNEADTPDNFQSRRPNTSFCFLDIRSPGLGDTAMYLCATSRVTGYSNQPQHFGDGTRLSIL.

CDR3 protein: CASSTGQGFEQYF. In DNA, the CDR3 is TGTGCCAGCTCTACGGGACAGGGCTTCGAGCAGTACTTC. The V and J genes are TRBV18 and TRBJ2-7; TRBD1 aligns across 9 bases. The length of the CDR3 is 13 residues. The germline gives CDR1 KGHSH, CDR2 LQKENI. Unmatched junction bases numbered 6, after V lost 6 bases and J lost 6 bases.